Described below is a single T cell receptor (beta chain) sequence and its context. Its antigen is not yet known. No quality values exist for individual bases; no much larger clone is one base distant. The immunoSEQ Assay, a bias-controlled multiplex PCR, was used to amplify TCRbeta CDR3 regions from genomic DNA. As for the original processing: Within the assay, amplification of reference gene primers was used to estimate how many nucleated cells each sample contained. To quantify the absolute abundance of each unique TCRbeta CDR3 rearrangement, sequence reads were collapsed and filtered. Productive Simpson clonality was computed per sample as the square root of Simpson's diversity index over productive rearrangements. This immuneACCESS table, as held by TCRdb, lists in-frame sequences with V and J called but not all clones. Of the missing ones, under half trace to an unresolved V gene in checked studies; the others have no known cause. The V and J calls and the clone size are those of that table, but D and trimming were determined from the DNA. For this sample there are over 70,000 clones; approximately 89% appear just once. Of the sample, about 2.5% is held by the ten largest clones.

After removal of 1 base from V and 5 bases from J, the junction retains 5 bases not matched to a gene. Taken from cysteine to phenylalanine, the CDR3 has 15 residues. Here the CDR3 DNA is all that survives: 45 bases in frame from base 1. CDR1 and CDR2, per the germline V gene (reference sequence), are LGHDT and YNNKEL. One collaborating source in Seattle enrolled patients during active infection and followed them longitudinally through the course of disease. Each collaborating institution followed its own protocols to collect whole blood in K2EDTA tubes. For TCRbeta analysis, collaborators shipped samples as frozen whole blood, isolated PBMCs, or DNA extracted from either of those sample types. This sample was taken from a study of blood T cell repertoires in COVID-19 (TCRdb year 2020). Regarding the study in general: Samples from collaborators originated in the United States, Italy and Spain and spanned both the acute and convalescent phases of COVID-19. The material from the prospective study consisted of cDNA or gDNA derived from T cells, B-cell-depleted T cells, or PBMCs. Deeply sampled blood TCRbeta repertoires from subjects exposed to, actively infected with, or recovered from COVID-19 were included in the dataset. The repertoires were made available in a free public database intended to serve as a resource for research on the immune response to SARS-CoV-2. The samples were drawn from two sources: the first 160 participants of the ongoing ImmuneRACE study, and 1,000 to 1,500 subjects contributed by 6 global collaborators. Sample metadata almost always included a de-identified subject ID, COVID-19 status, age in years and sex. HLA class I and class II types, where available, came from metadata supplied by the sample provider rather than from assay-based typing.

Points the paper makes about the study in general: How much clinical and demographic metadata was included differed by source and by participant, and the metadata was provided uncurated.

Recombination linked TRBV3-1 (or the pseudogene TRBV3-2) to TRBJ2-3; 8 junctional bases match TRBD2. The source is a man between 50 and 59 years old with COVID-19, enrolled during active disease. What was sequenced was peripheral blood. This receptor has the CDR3 CASSQGVLAGDTQYF. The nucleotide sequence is TGTGCCAGCAGCCAAGGGGTTCTAGCGGGAGATACGCAGTATTTT.